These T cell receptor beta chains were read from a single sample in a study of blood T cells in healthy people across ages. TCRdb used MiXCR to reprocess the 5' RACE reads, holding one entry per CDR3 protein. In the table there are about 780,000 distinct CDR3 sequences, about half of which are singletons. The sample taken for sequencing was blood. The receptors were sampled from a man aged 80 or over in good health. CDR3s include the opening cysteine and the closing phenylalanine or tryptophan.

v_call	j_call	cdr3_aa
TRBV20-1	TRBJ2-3	CGARRGPDTQYF
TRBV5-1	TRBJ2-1	CASSLNAEQFF
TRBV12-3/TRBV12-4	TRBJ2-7	CASSSRDGVEGLAGREQYF
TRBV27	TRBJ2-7	CASSRLAGAEQYF
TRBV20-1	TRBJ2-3	CSTSTGGDTQYF
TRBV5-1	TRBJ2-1	CASRTGVSPYNEQFF
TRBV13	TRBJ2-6	CASSSEGTGANVLTF
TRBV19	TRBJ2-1	CASTLTSGRVHEQFF
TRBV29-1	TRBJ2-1	CSVDGDLINEQFF
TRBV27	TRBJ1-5	CASSKIGRTDNQPQHF
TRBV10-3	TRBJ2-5	CAISATGVYQETQYF
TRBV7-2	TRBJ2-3	CASSLEASASTETQYF
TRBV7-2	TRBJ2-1	CASSLVAQGSYNEQFF
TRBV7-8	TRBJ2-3	CASSPSGVGTDTQYF
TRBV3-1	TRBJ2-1	CASSRRDLSYNEQFF
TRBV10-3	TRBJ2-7	CAISDWGAGVVSYEQYF
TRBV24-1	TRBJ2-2	CATSDPRGTGDSNTGELFF
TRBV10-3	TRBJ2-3	CAISMDRGPETQYF
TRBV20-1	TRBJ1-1	CSAPPRGWTEAFF
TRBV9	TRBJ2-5	CASSSSGGTEQYF
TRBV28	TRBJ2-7	CASSSYAQGDEQYF
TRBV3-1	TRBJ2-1	CASSQDRVRTYNEQFF
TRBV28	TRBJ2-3	CASSFSHDSPVLSTDTQYF
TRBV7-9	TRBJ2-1	CASSLVSRVDEQFF
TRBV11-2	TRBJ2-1	CASSLGRGGSSYNEQFF
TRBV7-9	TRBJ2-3	CASSPVSAADTQYF
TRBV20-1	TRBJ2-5	CSARSHSRLLQETQYF
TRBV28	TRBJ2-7	CASRETGVMGEQYF
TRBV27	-	CASSLNRGLQSEQYF
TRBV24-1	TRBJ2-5	CATSDLRSGAGETQYF
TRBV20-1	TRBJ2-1	CSARDPRQGYNEQFF
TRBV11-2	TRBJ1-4	CASSPGGSNEKLFF
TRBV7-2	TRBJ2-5	CASSPPGKETQYF
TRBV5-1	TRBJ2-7	CASSLGPTGNSYEQYF
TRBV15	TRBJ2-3	CATHQGGTSGTQYF
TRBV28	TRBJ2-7	CASSSSRLAGVYEQYF
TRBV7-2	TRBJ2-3	CASSLTSGRAYDTQYF
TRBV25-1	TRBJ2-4	CASSEGLDKNIQYF
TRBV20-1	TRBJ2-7	CSAKGQGVNEQYF
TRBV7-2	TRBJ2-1	CATDGGSDEQFF
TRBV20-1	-	CSARDETGDLSYEQYF
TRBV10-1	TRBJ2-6	CASSPGQASFGANVLTF
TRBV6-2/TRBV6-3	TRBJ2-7	CASSYSIEQYF
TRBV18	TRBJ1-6	CASSSSGNSYNSPLHF
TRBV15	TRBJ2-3	CATSRETSYSTDTQYF
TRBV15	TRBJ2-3	CATSRGVSTDTQYF
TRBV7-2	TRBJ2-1	CASSSQGHWKFF
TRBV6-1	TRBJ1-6	CASMGGIPLHF
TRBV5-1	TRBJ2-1	CASSPGADYNEQFF
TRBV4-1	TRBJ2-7	CASSQWPAGAGEQYF
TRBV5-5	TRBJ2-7	CASSSGLSGYEQYF
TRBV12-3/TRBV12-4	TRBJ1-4	CAGRGRQANNEKLFF
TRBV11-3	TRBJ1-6	CASSLDSDYSPLHF
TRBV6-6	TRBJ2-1	CASSWGLEPYNEQFF
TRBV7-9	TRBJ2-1	CASSLGSTSGRKNEQFF
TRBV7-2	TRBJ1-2	CASSASRDRDGYTF